This entry lists 5 T cell receptor beta chains sequenced from one sample in a study of T cell repertoires in cytomegalovirus infection. MiXCR was run by TCRdb on the reads, yielding one entry per CDR3 protein. The sample contains 200,000 to 300,000 distinct CDR3 sequences, approximately 9.2% of which appear only once. Specimen: PBMCs. These receptors were collected from a human donor in good health (CMV status not recorded). Some clones in this sample may be carry-over from other donors' samples.

This rearrangement joins TRBV9 to TRBJ1-1; a possible D gene is TRBD1 (6 bases). This CDR3 contains 15 residues. From germline, CDR1 is SGDLS and CDR2 YYNGEE. V lost 2 bases and J 2 bases, leaving 13 bases between the germline ends. The CDR3 spells CASSVGAGVNTEAFF. The CDR3 DNA follows: TGTGCCAGCAGCGTGGGAGCAGGGGTCAACACTGAAGCTTTCTTT.

This clonotype has at least ten counts. The chain carries TRBV7-2 and TRBJ2-4; no reliable D call. The germline V gene has CDR1 SGHTA and CDR2 FQGNSA. The CDR3 length is 14 residues. V was shortened by 5 bases and J by 0 bases, with 8 bases between the two germline ends. CDR3 sequence: CASSLGLAKNIQYF. The CDR3, as DNA: TGTGCCAGCAGCCTGGGCCTAGCCAAAAACATTCAGTACTTC.

This clonotype was seen ten or more times. This chain connects TRBV19 to TRBJ1-5, with 7 nucleotides matching TRBD1. Losses at the gene ends were 5 bases for V and 7 bases for J; bases not matched to a gene: 8. This CDR3 spans 14 amino acids. CDR1 LNHDA and CDR2 SQIVND come from the germline V gene (reference sequence). CDR3 in amino acids: CASSFGQAGQPQHF. In DNA, the CDR3 is TGTGCCAGTAGTTTCGGACAGGCAGGCCAGCCCCAGCATTTT.

This clonotype was picked up many times. The chain recombines TRBV7-6 with TRBJ2-3; D assignment may be TRBD1 or TRBD2 (6 bases each). The germline V gene encodes CDR1 SGHVS and CDR2 FNYEAQ. This CDR3 has 16 residues. Trimming stripped 3 bases from V and 3 bases from J, with 16 bases between. CDR3 sequence reads: CASSLGYGGRTDTQYF. The CDR3 DNA reads TGTGCCAGCAGCTTGGGGTACGGGGGCCGGACAGATACGCAGTATTTT.

In this sample, this clonotype turned up many times. The chain links TRBV6-1 to TRBJ2-3; TRBD1 might be the D (7 bases). CDR1 and CDR2 (germline): MNHNS, SASEGT. This CDR3 contains 14 residues. With 7 bases removed from V and 4 bases from J, the gap between germline ends came to 15 bases. The CDR3 protein is CASIGGGGADTQYF. The CDR3 DNA reads TGTGCCAGCATCGGAGGAGGGGGCGCAGATACGCAGTATTTT.